The next 15 T cell receptor beta chains were all read from a single sample in a study of T cell changes during pregnancy in multiple sclerosis. TCRdb keeps only in-frame clones here, not all; method: immunoSEQ multiplex PCR. Here the sample spans 53,000 or so clones, 94% being singletons. Specimen: CD4+ T cells from peripheral blood mononuclear cells, collected in the second trimester of pregnancy. The receptors were sampled from a female donor with multiple sclerosis, enrolled in a pregnancy study.

The chain recombines TRBV7-3 with TRBJ1-1; 7 bases match TRBD1. The CDR3 spans 14 residues. Germline V gene lookup returns CDR1 SGHTA and CDR2 FQGTGA. The V and J ends lost 3 bases and 3 bases, in that order; junction bases with no gene match: 4. Here the CDR3 reads CASSFEGADTEAFF. CDR3 bases: TGTGCCAGCAGCTTCGAGGGGGCAGACACTGAAGCTTTCTTT.

This chain links TRBV7-9 with TRBJ2-3, with 8 bases matching TRBD2. Looked up from germline, CDR1 is SEHNR and CDR2 is FQNEAQ (reference sequence). CDR3 length equals 15 residues. V was clipped by 5 bases and J by 4 bases; unmatched bases: 8. The CDR3 sequence: CASSPSGGPPDTQYF. In DNA form, the CDR3 reads TGTGCCAGCAGCCCCAGCGGGGGTCCTCCAGATACGCAGTATTTT.

A single count supports this clone. The chain uses TRBV11-2 and TRBJ2-7; 9 bases align to TRBD2. CDR1 SGHAT and CDR2 FQNNGV come from the germline V gene. The CDR3 runs 14 residues. V was pared by 3 bases and J by 7 bases, with 7 bases of the junction left unmatched. CDR3 DNA: TGTGCCAGCAGCTTGGGCGGGGGGGCTTGGGAGCAGTACTTC. It translates to CASSLGGGAWEQYF.

The chain recombines TRBV2 with TRBJ1-4, with 7 bases matching TRBD1. The CDR3 sequence is 15 residues long. Trimming at V came to 6 bases and at J to 0 bases, leaving 4 bases not matched to a gene. CDR1 SNHLY and CDR2 FYNNEI come from the germline V gene. CDR3 sequence (DNA): TGTGCCAGCAGAAGACAGGGCGCAACTAATGAAAAACTGTTTTTT. It encodes CASRRQGATNEKLFF.

The V call is TRBV14, the J call TRBJ2-3; the D is unclear. The V end was cut by 4 bases, the J end by 4 bases, with 9 bases between. Germline CDR1 SGHDN, CDR2 FVKESK. The CDR3 contains 13 residues. CDR3 nucleotides: TGTGCCAGCAGCCCTCTCGGGTCAGATACGCAGTATTTT. It is translated as CASSPLGSDTQYF.

The chain joins TRBV2 to TRBJ2-7; TRBD1 matches 12 bases. This CDR3 spans 15 amino acids. The V and J ends lost 4 bases and 3 bases, in that order; junction bases with no gene match: 4. Germline values: CDR1 SNHLY, CDR2 FYNNEI. CDR3 sequence: CASSGGTGGDYEQYF. As DNA, the CDR3 is TGTGCCAGCAGTGGCGGGACAGGGGGCGACTACGAGCAGTACTTC.

This clone was found once. The chain employs TRBV7-2 and TRBJ1-1; the D gene is possibly TRBD1 (5 bases). The germline CDR1 and CDR2 sequences are SGHTA and FQGNSA. V lost 5 bases and J lost 4, with 11 bases in between. The CDR3 runs to 13 residues. CDR3 residues: CASSVTGVTEAFF. The CDR3 DNA follows: TGTGCCAGCAGCGTTACAGGTGTCACTGAAGCTTTCTTT.

V is TRBV2 and J is TRBJ2-4; D might be TRBD2 (5 bases). The CDR3 has 12 amino acids. Germline CDR1 and CDR2: SNHLY and FYNNEI. V was trimmed by 1 base and J by 14 bases, leaving 12 bases between them. CDR3 protein: CASSEVRGPKYF. In nucleotides, the CDR3 is TGTGCCAGCAGTGAAGTCCGAGGGCCGAAGTACTTC. Combining the CDR3 with reference TRBV2 and TRBJ2-4 gives the whole variable domain EPEVTQTPSHQVTQMGQEVILRCVPISNHLYFYWYRQILGQKVEFLVSFYNNEISEKSEIFDDQFSVERPDGSNFTLKIRSTKLEDSAMYFCASSEVRGPKYFGAGTRLSVL.

The chain recombines TRBV4-3 with TRBJ2-3, with D perhaps matching TRBD1 (5 bases). V lost 2 bases and J lost 2, with 17 bases in between. Germline CDR1 LGHNA, CDR2 YSLEER. The CDR3 contains 17 residues. The CDR3 region has the DNA TGCGCCAGCAGCCAAAAAAAAGGGGTGGGGAACACAGATACGCAGTATTTT. Translation gives CASSQKKGVGNTDTQYF.

This chain links TRBV6-1 with TRBJ1-3, with TRBD1 matching over 7 bases. V was clipped by 3 bases and J by 2 bases; unmatched bases: 7. CDR3 size: 16 residues. From germline, CDR1 is MNHNS and CDR2 SASEGT. Written as DNA, the CDR3 is TGTGCCAGCAGTGAGGCGGGTCAGGGGGCTGGAAACACCATATATTTT. Translated: CASSEAGQGAGNTIYF.

V and J are TRBV7-9 and TRBJ1-6, with 9 bases lining up with TRBD1. The junction had 6 bases not matched to a gene; V was cut back by 5 bases and J by 7 bases. Per the germline V gene, CDR1 is SEHNR and CDR2 is FQNEAQ (reference sequence). The CDR3 covers 15 residues. CDR3 amino acids: CASSATGGKNSPLHF. Written as DNA, the CDR3 is TGTGCCAGCAGCGCGACAGGGGGTAAAAATTCACCCCTCCACTTT.

V and J are TRBV5-1 and TRBJ1-2, with D possibly being TRBD1 (5 bases). In germline, CDR1 is SGHRS, CDR2 YFSETQ. V lost 4 bases and J lost 8, with 18 bases in between. The CDR3 runs to 14 residues. CDR3 DNA sequence: TGCGCCAGCAGCCGATCGGACATCTCGGGCGGCTACACCTTC. Encoded protein: CASSRSDISGGYTF.

The chain has TRBV6-5 and TRBJ2-7, with D possibly being TRBD1 (6 bases). Trimming stripped 6 bases from V and 3 bases from J, with 9 bases between. The CDR3 extends over 12 amino acids. From germline, CDR1 is MNHEY and CDR2 SVGAGI. This chain's CDR3 is CASSPRGYEQYF. The CDR3 DNA sequence: TGTGCCAGCAGCCCCAGGGGCTACGAGCAGTACTTC.

J is TRBJ1-2 and V is TRBV7-9; 8 bases are shared with TRBD1. The CDR3 covers 14 residues. CDR1 SEHNR and CDR2 FQNEAQ come from the germline V gene (reference sequence). V lost 6 bases to trimming and J lost 8 bases; unmatched junction nucleotides: 11. CDR3 sequence: CASSFGTGGRGYTF. For the CDR3, the DNA is TGTGCCAGCAGTTTTGGTACAGGGGGACGGGGCTACACCTTC.

The rearrangement joins TRBV5-4 to TRBJ2-2, with TRBD1 identical over 9 bases. Trimming took 4 bases from V and 3 from J; bases not matched to a gene: 7. The germline CDR1 and CDR2 sequences are SGHNT and YYREEE (reference sequence). This CDR3 is built from 16 residues. DNA for the CDR3: TGTGCCAGCAGCGCCCGGGACAGGGTTTACACCGGGGAGCTGTTTTTT. Amino acids: CASSARDRVYTGELFF.